A selection of T cell receptor beta chains follows, all from one sample in a study of T cells after yellow fever vaccination. TCRdb fed the 5' RACE reads into MiXCR, producing one record per CDR3 protein. The profile shows under 550,000 distinct CDR3 sequences, just over 20% of them singletons. Sample: PBMCs, taken roughly 23 days after the first yellow fever vaccination. The origin of the receptors is a man aged 18-30 years who received the YFV17D yellow fever vaccine. Each CDR3 is given with its conserved first and last residue. The order of the fields is CDR3 protein, CDR3 DNA, J gene, D gene, V gene, clone size, CDR3 length. A D gene is named only where the DNA matches it firmly. Clone size is stated in some rows and not others, as once, few, many or a class when expanded.

CDR3 protein: CASSLVGWGEYEQYF
CDR3 DNA: TGTGCCAGCAGCTTAGTGGGGTGGGGCGAGTACGAGCAGTACTTC
J gene: TRBJ2-7
D gene: NA
V gene: TRBV11-2
clone size: NA
CDR3 length: 15

CDR3 protein: CASSQDTGSSTDTQYF
CDR3 DNA: TGCGCCAGCAGCCAAGATACAGGGAGTAGCACAGATACGCAGTATTTT
J gene: TRBJ2-3
D gene: NA
V gene: TRBV4-3
clone size: NA
CDR3 length: 16

CDR3 protein: CASSRNGTGKNIQYF
CDR3 DNA: TGTGCCAGCTCGCGAAATGGGACAGGGAAAAACATTCAGTACTTC
J gene: TRBJ2-4
D gene: TRBD1
V gene: TRBV18
clone size: few
CDR3 length: 15

CDR3 protein: CASSTAGEVSNQPQHF
CDR3 DNA: TGTGCCAGCTCAACGGCCGGGGAAGTTAGCAATCAGCCCCAGCATTTT
J gene: TRBJ1-5
D gene: NA
V gene: TRBV18
clone size: NA
CDR3 length: 16

CDR3 protein: CASSYSTQGAALTNEKLFF
CDR3 DNA: TGTGCCAGCAGTTACTCGACCCAGGGGGCGGCCCTAACTAATGAAAAACTGTTTTTT
J gene: TRBJ1-4
D gene: TRBD1
V gene: TRBV6-5
clone size: NA
CDR3 length: 19

CDR3 protein: CASTPRSGGPNTGELFF
CDR3 DNA: TGTGCCAGCACCCCTCGGAGCGGGGGACCGAACACCGGGGAGCTGTTTTTT
J gene: TRBJ2-2
D gene: TRBD2
V gene: TRBV6-2/TRBV6-3
clone size: NA
CDR3 length: 17

CDR3 protein: CASSEGRPNGYTF
CDR3 DNA: TGTGCCAGCAGTGAGGGGCGCCCAAATGGCTACACCTTC
J gene: TRBJ1-2
D gene: NA
V gene: TRBV12-3/TRBV12-4
clone size: NA
CDR3 length: 13

CDR3 protein: CASSPGVAVRTDTQYF
CDR3 DNA: TGCGCCAGCAGCCCAGGGGTAGCGGTGCGCACAGATACGCAGTATTTT
J gene: TRBJ2-3
D gene: NA
V gene: TRBV5-1
clone size: few
CDR3 length: 16

CDR3 protein: CAISVQGNYGYTF
CDR3 DNA: TGTGCCATCAGTGTTCAGGGAAACTATGGCTACACCTTC
J gene: TRBJ1-2
D gene: NA
V gene: TRBV10-3
clone size: NA
CDR3 length: 13

CDR3 protein: CASSSAGETQYF
CDR3 DNA: TGTGCCAGCAGTTCCGCTGGAGAGACCCAGTACTTC
J gene: TRBJ2-5
D gene: NA
V gene: TRBV25-1
clone size: NA
CDR3 length: 12

CDR3 protein: CASSLEGPSNEKLFF
CDR3 DNA: TGCGCCAGCAGCTTGGAAGGGCCATCTAATGAAAAACTGTTTTTT
J gene: TRBJ1-4
D gene: NA
V gene: TRBV5-1
clone size: NA
CDR3 length: 15

CDR3 protein: CASSPRLAGHSDTQYF
CDR3 DNA: TGTGCCAGCAGCCCAAGACTAGCGGGGCACAGTGATACGCAGTATTTT
J gene: TRBJ2-3
D gene: TRBD2
V gene: TRBV7-8
clone size: NA
CDR3 length: 16

CDR3 protein: CASSPDGSGNTIYF
CDR3 DNA: TGTGCCAGCTCGCCGGACGGCTCTGGAAACACCATATATTTT
J gene: TRBJ1-3
D gene: NA
V gene: TRBV18
clone size: NA
CDR3 length: 14

CDR3 protein: CAWSVPLTGYGNTIYF
CDR3 DNA: TGTGCCTGGAGTGTACCCCTTACAGGGTACGGAAACACCATATATTTT
J gene: TRBJ1-3
D gene: NA
V gene: TRBV30
clone size: few
CDR3 length: 16

CDR3 protein: CASRPQGGNGYTF
CDR3 DNA: TGTGCCAGCAGACCTCAGGGGGGGAATGGCTACACCTTC
J gene: TRBJ1-2
D gene: TRBD1
V gene: TRBV12-3/TRBV12-4
clone size: NA
CDR3 length: 13

CDR3 protein: CASSQDRAGGMNTEAFF
CDR3 DNA: TGTGCCAGCAGCCAAGATCGGGCAGGGGGCATGAACACTGAAGCTTTCTTT
J gene: TRBJ1-1
D gene: TRBD1
V gene: TRBV4-2
clone size: NA
CDR3 length: 17

CDR3 protein: CASSYVGSSSYNEQFF
CDR3 DNA: TGTGCCAGCAGTTATGTGGGATCGAGCTCCTACAATGAGCAGTTCTTC
J gene: TRBJ2-1
D gene: NA
V gene: TRBV6-5
clone size: NA
CDR3 length: 16

CDR3 protein: CASSWRGQNTGELFF
CDR3 DNA: TGTGCCAGCAGCTGGCGCGGACAGAACACCGGGGAGCTGTTTTTT
J gene: TRBJ2-2
D gene: NA
V gene: TRBV7-2
clone size: few
CDR3 length: 15

CDR3 protein: CASSQSGVGTGELFF
CDR3 DNA: TGCGCCAGCAGCCAATCAGGGGTCGGGACCGGGGAGCTGTTTTTT
J gene: TRBJ2-2
D gene: NA
V gene: TRBV4-1
clone size: few
CDR3 length: 15

CDR3 protein: CSVELGQLGTGELFF
CDR3 DNA: TGCAGCGTTGAATTGGGACAGTTAGGCACCGGGGAGCTGTTTTTT
J gene: TRBJ2-2
D gene: TRBD1
V gene: TRBV29-1
clone size: few
CDR3 length: 15

CDR3 protein: CASTSGGDNTEAFF
CDR3 DNA: TGTGCCAGCACCTCAGGGGGTGATAACACTGAAGCTTTCTTT
J gene: TRBJ1-1
D gene: TRBD1
V gene: TRBV2
clone size: NA
CDR3 length: 14